The 32 T cell receptor beta chains in this list originate from one sample, sequenced in a study of cytomegalovirus exposure and HLA in healthy donors (dated by TCRdb to 2016 to 2017). Receptors were amplified or captured by the immunoSEQ multiplex PCR assay. TCRdb retrieved this table from immuneACCESS and kept in-frame rearrangements only. Not all clones are present; in checked studies, unresolved V genes account for under half, and no reason is known for the remainder. This sample comprises more than 110,000 clones, 70% to 90% of them detected only once. The top ten constitute just under 3% of the sample. The sample consisted of PBMCs. These receptors came from a man aged 18 to 29 in good health and CMV-seronegative.

J is TRBJ2-1 and V is TRBV5-1; the match to TRBD2 covers 12 bases. The CDR3 runs 15 residues. V lost 2 bases, J lost 7 bases, and 4 bases stayed unmatched. Germline V lookup: CDR1 SGHRS, CDR2 YFSETQ. The CDR3 loop reads CASSFLAGGGNEQFF. For the CDR3, the DNA is TGCGCCAGCAGCTTCCTAGCGGGAGGGGGGAATGAGCAGTTCTTC.

This chain links TRBV7-2 with TRBJ2-7; possible D gene TRBD2, 5 bases. CDR3 size: 16 residues. Germline V gene lookup returns CDR1 SGHTA and CDR2 FQGNSA. Trimming left V 2 bases short and J 1 base short, with 15 bases between. In DNA form, the CDR3 reads TGTGCCAGCAGCTTAAGCGCCCAACTAGGATCCTACGAGCAGTACTTC. The encoded protein is CASSLSAQLGSYEQYF. Complete variable domain (other parts from reference TRBV7-2 and TRBJ2-7): GAGVSQSPSNKVTEKGKDVELRCDPISGHTALYWYRQSLGQGLEFLIYFQGNSAPDKSGLPSDRFSAERTGGSVSTLTIQRTQQEDSAVYLCASSLSAQLGSYEQYFGPGTRLTVT.

This chain links TRBV21-1 with TRBJ1-1; the D call of TRBD1 is as the table states it, not checked on the DNA. TRBV21-1 is shown as a pseudogene. This CDR3 has 18 amino acids. Here the CDR3 reads CASSNFQGFTPRDTEAFF. CDR3 DNA sequence: TGTGCCAGCAGCAACTTTCAGGGTTTTACTCCCCGAGACACTGAAGCTTTCTTT.

J is TRBJ2-7 and V is TRBV7-2, with 9 bases identical to TRBD2. The length of the CDR3 is 14 residues. V was pared by 5 bases and J by 5 bases, with 7 bases of the junction left unmatched. Germline values: CDR1 SGHTA, CDR2 FQGNSA. This CDR3 is CASSPGASGNEQYF. Written as DNA, the CDR3 is TGTGCCAGCAGCCCTGGGGCTAGCGGGAACGAGCAGTACTTC. The whole variable domain, filled in from reference TRBV7-2 and TRBJ2-7, reads GAGVSQSPSNKVTEKGKDVELRCDPISGHTALYWYRQSLGQGLEFLIYFQGNSAPDKSGLPSDRFSAERTGGSVSTLTIQRTQQEDSAVYLCASSPGASGNEQYFGPGTRLTVT.

This clone came up once. The CDR3 bases are TGCGCCAGCAGCATCTCTAGCGGGGGGTCTTCCACAGATACGCAGTATTTT. Translating gives CASSISSGGSSTDTQYF. The rearrangement links TRBV5-1 to TRBJ2-3; TRBD2 agrees at 11 bases. The CDR3 covers 17 residues. Trimming cost V 4 bases and J 2 bases; bases outside gene matches: 9. The germline CDR1 and CDR2 sequences are SGHRS and YFSETQ.

This sequence joins TRBV15 and TRBJ2-1; a possible D gene is TRBD1 (5 bases). CDR3 length: 16 amino acids. The germline V gene has CDR1 LNHNV and CDR2 YYDKDF (reference sequence). Trimming took 0 bases from V and 0 from J, leaving 9 bases between them. CDR3: CATSRDRGSSYNEQFF. The CDR3 region has the DNA TGTGCCACCAGCAGAGATAGGGGTAGCTCCTACAATGAGCAGTTCTTC.

The CDR3 here is CASSGTASTDTQYF. DNA for the CDR3: TGTGCCAGCAGTGGGACAGCTAGCACAGATACGCAGTATTTT. This sequence joins TRBV28 and TRBJ2-3, with 7 bases aligning to TRBD1. Germline V gene data show CDR1 as MDHEN and CDR2 as SYDVKM. The V gene end was trimmed by 5 bases and the J gene end by 0 bases; junction bases not matched to a gene: 2. The CDR3 runs to 14 residues.

A word on this clone: An end of the junction does not agree with germline; a read error may underlie this. The chain employs TRBV7-9 and TRBJ1-1; unclear D gene. Germline loops: CDR1 SEHNR, CDR2 FQNEAQ (reference sequence). This CDR3 is 13 amino acids long. CDR3 region: CASSLDLNSEAFF. The CDR3 nucleotides are TGTGCCAGCAGCTTAGATTTGAACTCTGAAGCTTTCTTT.

The chain uses TRBV7-9 and TRBJ2-2, with TRBD1 as a possible D gene (5 bases). The CDR3 length is 12 residues. The V end was cut by 4 bases, the J end by 6 bases, with 6 bases between. In germline, CDR1 is SEHNR, CDR2 FQNEAQ (reference sequence). The CDR3 sequence is CASSSGSGELFF. The DNA of the CDR3 is TGTGCCAGCAGCTCAGGGTCCGGGGAGCTGTTTTTT.

This clone appeared a few times. The CDR3 is CASSTLVGAPNEQYF. In nucleotides, the CDR3 is TGTGCCAGCAGCACGCTGGTAGGGGCCCCCAACGAGCAGTACTTC. V usage is TRBV11-2 and J usage is TRBJ2-7; D perhaps matches TRBD1 (5 bases). The CDR3 is 15 amino acids. V lost 5 bases and J lost 5, with 19 bases in between. Germline assignment: CDR1 SGHAT and CDR2 FQNNGV.

V is TRBV15 and J is TRBJ2-3; 7 positions agree with TRBD2. The CDR3 totals 17 residues. Per germline, CDR1 LNHNV and CDR2 YYDKDF (reference sequence). V was pared by 0 bases and J by 2 bases, with 8 bases of the junction left unmatched. CDR3 loop: CATSREVGGGSTDTQYF. DNA of the CDR3: TGTGCCACCAGCAGAGAAGTCGGGGGAGGGTCCACAGATACGCAGTATTTT.

The chain carries TRBV11-2 and TRBJ2-5; 7 nucleotides line up with TRBD1. The CDR3 loop spans 15 amino acids. V was pared by 0 bases and J by 5 bases, with 6 bases of the junction left unmatched. Germline V gene data show CDR1 as SGHAT and CDR2 as FQNNGV. This chain's CDR3 is CASSLDNRGVETQYF. The CDR3 DNA is TGTGCCAGCAGCTTAGATAACAGGGGCGTCGAGACCCAGTACTTC.

This clone occurred once. The gene calls are TRBV14 and TRBJ2-2; the D is unclear. Germline V gene sequence: CDR1 SGHDN, CDR2 FVKESK. The V end was cut by 3 bases, the J end by 0 bases, with 8 bases between. The CDR3 consists of 15 residues. CDR3 sequence reads: CASSQYSSNTGELFF. CDR3 nucleotide sequence: TGTGCCAGCAGCCAGTACTCGTCGAACACCGGGGAGCTGTTTTTT. Drawing the rest from reference TRBV14 and TRBJ2-2, the complete variable domain is EAGVTQFPSHSVIEKGQTVTLRCDPISGHDNLYWYRRVMGKEIKFLLHFVKESKQDESGMPNNRFLAERTGGTYSTLKVQPAELEDSGVYFCASSQYSSNTGELFFGEGSRLTVL.

This chain joins TRBV4-2 and TRBJ2-2; possible D gene TRBD1, 5 bases. The CDR3 extends over 16 amino acids. Germline assignment: CDR1 LGHNA and CDR2 YNFKEQ. Trimming removed 2 bases from V and 4 bases from J, with 14 bases in between. The CDR3 spells CASSQNLDSATGELFF. The CDR3 DNA reads TGTGCCAGCAGCCAAAACTTAGACAGTGCCACCGGGGAGCTGTTTTTT.

The J gene is TRBJ2-1, the V gene TRBV4-2, with 11 positions matching TRBD2. From germline, CDR1 is LGHNA and CDR2 YNFKEQ. V lost 0 bases to trimming and J lost 8 bases; unmatched junction nucleotides: 6. The CDR3 contains 16 residues. The CDR3 region is CASSQEMTSGAYEQFF. In nucleotides, the CDR3 is TGTGCCAGCAGCCAAGAGATGACTAGCGGGGCGTATGAGCAGTTCTTC.

CDR3 residues: CASSLAGDYGYTF. CDR3 in DNA: TGTGCCAGCAGCTTGGCAGGGGACTATGGCTACACCTTC. V is TRBV5-5 and J is TRBJ1-2, with a possible D match to TRBD1 (6 bases). Germline CDR1 is SGHKS and CDR2 is YYEKEE (reference sequence). V lost 0 bases and J lost 3, with 6 bases in between. This CDR3 comprises 13 residues.

The chain has TRBV7-9 and TRBJ1-1; 7 nucleotides agree with TRBD1. The germline V gene encodes CDR1 SEHNR and CDR2 FQNEAQ (reference sequence). The length of the CDR3 is 14 residues. The trim removed 4 bases at V and 3 bases at J, leaving 5 bases unmatched. The CDR3 nucleotides read TGTGCCAGCAGCTATCTCAGGGGGGACACTGAAGCTTTCTTT. Its protein is CASSYLRGDTEAFF. Full variable domain (outside the CDR3, taken from reference TRBV7-9 and TRBJ1-1): DTGVSQNPRHKITKRGQNVTFRCDPISEHNRLYWYRQTLGQGPEFLTYFQNEAQLEKSRLLSDRFSAERPKGSFSTLEIQRTEQGDSAMYLCASSYLRGDTEAFFGQGTRLTVV.

This rearrangement joins TRBV18 to TRBJ1-2; 10 bases line up with TRBD1. From germline, CDR1 is KGHSH and CDR2 LQKENI. V was pared by 3 bases and J by 8 bases, with 6 bases of the junction left unmatched. The length of the CDR3 is 14 residues. CDR3 nucleotides: TGTGCCAGCTCACCGGGACAGGGGACGGACGGCTACACCTTC. This encodes CASSPGQGTDGYTF.

The chain joins TRBV7-9 to TRBJ1-1; possibly TRBD1 for D (6 bases). Germline CDR1 SEHNR, CDR2 FQNEAQ (reference sequence). Trimming took 4 bases from V and 7 from J, leaving 10 bases between them. There are 12 residues in the CDR3. The CDR3 is CASSSTGGEAFF. CDR3 coding DNA: TGTGCCAGCAGCTCGACAGGAGGTGAAGCTTTCTTT.

J is TRBJ2-7 and V is TRBV6-1; 10 bases fit TRBD2. Germline V gene lookup returns CDR1 MNHNS and CDR2 SASEGT. The CDR3 spans 15 residues. J gave up 1 base and V 5 bases, and 5 bases lay outside the gene matches. For the CDR3, the DNA is TGTGCCAGCAGTAAAAATAGCGGGGGGTCCTACGAGCAGTACTTC. Translated: CASSKNSGGSYEQYF.

This clone was seen a handful of times. As DNA, the CDR3 is TGTGCCAGTAGTATAGATAGAGCAGGGGATCAGCCCCAGCATTTT. Encoded protein: CASSIDRAGDQPQHF. The chain has TRBV19 and TRBJ1-5, with D possibly matching TRBD1 (6 bases). Germline V lookup: CDR1 LNHDA, CDR2 SQIVND (reference sequence). The V gene lost 0 bases and the J gene lost 5 bases, with 11 bases spanning the gap. The CDR3 runs to 15 residues.

The chain combines TRBV7-2 with TRBJ1-2; D is ambiguous. The CDR3 totals 13 residues. Trimming shortened V by 5 bases and J by 8 bases, and 15 bases separated the two germline ends. Germline CDR1 reads SGHTA; CDR2 reads FQGNSA. The CDR3 protein is CASSTNAGDGYTF. CDR3 sequence (DNA): TGTGCCAGCAGCACGAACGCAGGTGACGGCTACACCTTC.

V and J are TRBV19 and TRBJ1-1; D is undetermined. Germline loops: CDR1 LNHDA, CDR2 SQIVND (reference sequence). This CDR3 has 11 amino acids. Trimming shortened V by 3 bases and J by 5 bases, and 4 bases separated the two germline ends. The CDR3 DNA follows: TGTGCCAGTAGTATTATGACTGAAGCTTTCTTT. This translates into CASSIMTEAFF.

V usage is TRBV28 and J usage is TRBJ1-1, with 8 bases that match TRBD1. Trimming at V came to 0 bases and at J to 1 base, leaving 4 bases not matched to a gene. This CDR3 comprises 16 residues. Germline CDR1 is MDHEN and CDR2 is SYDVKM. This CDR3 reads CASSLWAGGRNTEAFF. CDR3 in DNA: TGTGCCAGCAGTTTATGGGCAGGGGGCCGGAACACTGAAGCTTTCTTT.

The chain employs TRBV13 and TRBJ2-1, with 14 nucleotides matching TRBD2. There are 16 residues in the CDR3. Germline CDR1 and CDR2: PRHDT and FYEKMQ (reference sequence). V trimming: 4 bases; J trimming: 8 bases; junction bases outside the gene matches: 7. CDR3 loop: CASSSRLAGGLDEQFF. In DNA, the CDR3 is TGTGCCAGCAGCTCCCGACTAGCGGGGGGGCTGGATGAGCAGTTCTTC.

This chain links TRBV28 with TRBJ2-7; 10 bases are shared with TRBD2. Germline V CDR1 and CDR2: MDHEN, SYDVKM. CDR3 length: 15 residues. Trimming took 1 base from V and 3 from J; bases not matched to a gene: 3. The CDR3 DNA reads TGTGCCAGCAGTTTATTCCGACTAGCGGGCTACGAGCAGTACTTC. It is translated as CASSLFRLAGYEQYF. The full variable domain, with the rest looked up from reference TRBV28 and TRBJ2-7, is DVKVTQSSRYLVKRTGEKVFLECVQDMDHENMFWYRQDPGLGLRLIYFSYDVKMKEKGDIPEGYSVSREKKERFSLILESASTNQTSMYLCASSLFRLAGYEQYFGPGTRLTVT.

The chain carries TRBV6-1 and TRBJ2-7; D remains ambiguous. Looked up from germline, CDR1 is MNHNS and CDR2 is SASEGT. Between the trimmed V and J ends, which lost 3 bases and 3 bases, there was a span of 6 bases. The CDR3 spans 12 residues. This CDR3 reads CASSDVGYEQYF. In DNA form, the CDR3 reads TGTGCCAGCAGTGACGTCGGCTACGAGCAGTACTTC.

The chain carries TRBV5-5 and TRBJ1-1; the D gene is possibly TRBD1 (5 bases). The CDR3 runs to 17 residues. CDR1 SGHKS and CDR2 YYEKEE come from the germline V gene (reference sequence). V was clipped by 4 bases and J by 0 bases, with 19 bases between them. This CDR3 is CASSPPARTGMNTEAFF. DNA of the CDR3: TGTGCCAGCAGCCCCCCGGCCCGAACAGGAATGAACACTGAAGCTTTCTTT.

The V gene is TRBV13, the J gene TRBJ2-1; TRBD2 might be the D (5 bases). CDR3 length equals 15 residues. CDR1 is PRHDT, CDR2 FYEKMQ, per germline (reference sequence). Trimming took 4 bases from V and 2 from J, leaving 12 bases between them. The CDR3 nucleotides are TGTGCCAGCAGCTCACCAGCGGAACCCTACAATGAGCAGTTCTTC. As protein: CASSSPAEPYNEQFF.

V and J are TRBV2 and TRBJ2-5, with 12 bases lining up with TRBD2. The J segment lost 5 bases and the V segment lost 5 bases, leaving 6 bases of the junction unmatched. From germline, CDR1 is SNHLY and CDR2 FYNNEI. The CDR3 contains 15 residues. The CDR3 is CASSKTSGRYETQYF. The CDR3 DNA reads TGTGCCAGCAGTAAAACTAGCGGGAGGTACGAGACCCAGTACTTC.

This clone was seen more than once but under ten times. The rearrangement uses TRBV7-2 and TRBJ1-1; 12 bases fit TRBD1. V was clipped by 6 bases and J by 6 bases; unmatched bases: 5. This CDR3 is built from 14 residues. Germline values: CDR1 SGHTA, CDR2 FQGNSA. The CDR3 sequence is CASRGQGAAAEAFF. CDR3 DNA: TGTGCCAGCAGGGGACAGGGGGCGGCGGCTGAAGCTTTCTTT.

The chain employs TRBV5-1 and TRBJ1-1; tentatively, D is TRBD1 (5 bases). The CDR3 extends over 14 amino acids. CDR1 SGHRS and CDR2 YFSETQ come from the germline V gene. Trimming stripped 1 base from V and 0 bases from J, with 7 bases between. The CDR3 DNA sequence: TGCGCCAGCAGCTTGTGGGACTTGAACACTGAAGCTTTCTTT. Amino acid sequence: CASSLWDLNTEAFF.